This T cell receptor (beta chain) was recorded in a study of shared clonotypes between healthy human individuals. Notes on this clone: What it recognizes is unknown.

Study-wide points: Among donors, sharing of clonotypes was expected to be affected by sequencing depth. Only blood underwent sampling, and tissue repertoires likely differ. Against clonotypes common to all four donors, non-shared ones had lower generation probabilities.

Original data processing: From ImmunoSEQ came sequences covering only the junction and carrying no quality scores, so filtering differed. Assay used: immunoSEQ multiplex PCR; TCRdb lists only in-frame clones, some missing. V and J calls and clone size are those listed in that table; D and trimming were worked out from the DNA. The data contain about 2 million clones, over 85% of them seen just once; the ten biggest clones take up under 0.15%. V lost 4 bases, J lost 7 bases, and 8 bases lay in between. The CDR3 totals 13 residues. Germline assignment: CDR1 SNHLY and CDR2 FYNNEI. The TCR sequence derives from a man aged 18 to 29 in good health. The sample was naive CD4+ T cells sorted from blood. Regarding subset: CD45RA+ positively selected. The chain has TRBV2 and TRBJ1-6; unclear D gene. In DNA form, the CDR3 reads TGTGCCAGCAGTGCGGTAGGGAATTCACCCCTCCACTTT. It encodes CASSAVGNSPLHF.